This T cell receptor (beta chain) was profiled in a study of cytomegalovirus exposure and HLA in healthy donors (dated by TCRdb to 2016 to 2017). Regarding the study in general: The 700 or so repertoires of the first cohort and the roughly 120 validation repertoires were produced on the same platform, according to a later analysis. The study aimed to test whether cataloging public T cell receptors could reveal signatures of past pathogen exposure. To predict cytomegalovirus infection status, the study combined high-throughput TCR immunosequencing, statistical association of individual TCRs with disease status, and machine learning. Along with the roughly 710-subject first cohort, a separate validation cohort of over a hundred different subjects was used.

Turning to this clone: This clone's antigen is unknown. The record has no base qualities; no much larger clone is one base away.

What the authors observed across the whole study: A total of roughly 160 TCR beta chains were listed by the study as associated with cytomegalovirus. In vitro tests confirmed that three of the cytomegalovirus-associated TCR beta chains recognize cytomegalovirus antigens. A later analysis found that TCRs clustered in the first cohort also tended to co-occur in the roughly 120 validation repertoires, with 90% to 95% of cluster scores above 0. The classifier was reported to diagnose cytomegalovirus status with high specificity and sensitivity in both the original and validation cohorts. Across donors, most TCR sequences were observed very rarely, whereas some public TCRs were present in many individuals. According to the authors, the approach could potentially be generalized to other disease states and immunological phenotypes. A later analysis lacked HLA typing for the validation cohort, so it scored co-occurrence in that cohort across all 110 or so repertoires.

Library preparation used the immunoSEQ multiplex PCR assay. The study's processing was this. A statistical classification framework was built to diagnose cytomegalovirus status from the catalog of TCR beta chain sequences. TCRdb provides this immuneACCESS table in a form limited to in-frame rearrangements. Some clones are lacking; in checked studies, under half of them reflect an unresolved V gene, and why the rest are absent is not known. V, J and clone size derive from that table, while D and trimming were established from the DNA sequence. The sample contains 78,000 or so clones, 96% of them found a single time. The ten top clones hold around 1.6% of the sample. CDR3 length: 12 amino acids, cysteine to phenylalanine. Kept here is only the CDR3 DNA, which spans 36 bases and is read in frame from base 1. After removal of 6 bases from V and 8 bases from J, the junction retains 5 bases not matched to a gene. In the germline V gene, CDR1 corresponds to SNHLY and CDR2 to FYNNEI.

Separate from the approximately 700-subject first cohort, the validation cohort of some 130 subjects was the group to which the donors belonged. The sequence links TRBV2 to TRBJ1-2; 8 central bases correspond to TRBD1. The receptor comes from a man younger than 35 in good health and CMV-seropositive. Source material: PBMCs. The CDR3 region reads CASSRGREGYTF. At the DNA level, the sequence is TGTGCCAGCAGCAGGGGGCGAGAGGGCTACACCTTC.